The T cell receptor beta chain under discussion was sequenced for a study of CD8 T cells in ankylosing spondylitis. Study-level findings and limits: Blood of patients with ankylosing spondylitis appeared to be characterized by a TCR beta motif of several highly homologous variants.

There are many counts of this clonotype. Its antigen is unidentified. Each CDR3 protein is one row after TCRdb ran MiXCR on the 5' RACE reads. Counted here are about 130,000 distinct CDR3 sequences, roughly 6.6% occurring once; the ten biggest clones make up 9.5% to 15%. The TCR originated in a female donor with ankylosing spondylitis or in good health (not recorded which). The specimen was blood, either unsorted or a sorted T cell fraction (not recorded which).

CDR3 bases: TGTGCCAGCAGCTTAAGACAGAGTTCCTACGAGCAGTACTTC. Translated, it gives CASSLRQSSYEQYF. V is TRBV7-8 and J is TRBJ2-7; possibly TRBD1 for D (5 bases). The CDR3 consists of 14 residues. Per the germline V gene, CDR1 is SGHVS and CDR2 is FQNEAQ. Trimming removed 2 bases from V and 1 base from J, with 9 bases in between.